What follows are 19 T cell receptor beta chains derived from one specimen sequenced in a study of cytomegalovirus exposure and HLA in healthy donors. 60 Vbeta and 13 Jbeta primers were used in PCR. Profiled with immunoSEQ multiplex PCR; TCRdb holds only in-frame clones, not every one. The table shows about 190,000 clones, with about three quarters occurring only once. Input material: PBMCs. The source is a woman in her twenties or thirties in good health and CMV-seropositive.

The J gene is TRBJ2-5, the V gene TRBV30; the match to TRBD2 covers 9 bases. V shed 3 bases and J 5 bases; nucleotides not matched to a gene: 7. This CDR3 has 14 residues. CDR1 and CDR2 from the germline V gene are GTSNPN and SVGIG (reference sequence). CDR3 amino acids: CAWSVAGVRETQYF. The DNA of the CDR3 is TGTGCCTGGAGCGTAGCGGGAGTGCGGGAGACCCAGTACTTC.

As DNA, the CDR3 is TGTGCCAGTAGAAGGACAGGGGGTGATGAAAAACTGTTTTTT. Translated, it gives CASRRTGGDEKLFF. The V call is TRBV19, the J call TRBJ1-4; TRBD1 agrees at 10 bases. J was trimmed by 6 bases and V by 6 bases; bases with no gene match: 4. There are 14 residues in the CDR3. CDR1 is LNHDA and CDR2 is SQIVND in the germline V gene (reference sequence).

The rearrangement joins TRBV7-2 to TRBJ1-4; D is uncertain. CDR1 is SGHTA and CDR2 is FQGNSA in the germline V gene. Trimming shortened V by 0 bases and J by 4 bases, and 9 bases separated the two germline ends. The CDR3 consists of 15 residues. The CDR3 coding sequence is TGTGCCAGCAGCTTAGCATCGGGTATTAATGAAAAACTGTTTTTT. This encodes CASSLASGINEKLFF.

This clone has a handful of counts. This sequence joins TRBV25-1 and TRBJ2-1, with 8 bases lining up with TRBD2. Germline CDR1 is MGHDK and CDR2 is SYGVNS. The CDR3 runs to 16 residues. J was trimmed by 2 bases and V by 2 bases; bases with no gene match: 5. In nucleotides, the CDR3 is TGTGCCAGCAGTGAACTGGGCGGGGGGCCCTACAATGAGCAGTTCTTC. Its protein is CASSELGGGPYNEQFF. The whole variable domain, filled in from reference TRBV25-1 and TRBJ2-1, reads EADIYQTPRYLVIGTGKKITLECSQTMGHDKMYWYQQDPGMELHLIHYSYGVNSTEKGDLSSESTVSRIRTEHFPLTLESARPSHTSQYLCASSELGGGPYNEQFFGPGTRLTVL.

This chain connects TRBV6-1 to TRBJ2-3; D not resolved. Germline-derived CDR1 and CDR2 are MNHNS and SASEGT. The CDR3 contains 15 residues. The V end was cut by 6 bases, the J end by 0 bases, with 13 bases between. CDR3 loop: CASRHIQTSTDTQYF. The CDR3 DNA sequence: TGTGCCAGCAGACACATCCAGACTAGCACAGATACGCAGTATTTT.

The J gene is TRBJ1-1, the V gene TRBV18; D perhaps matches TRBD1 (6 bases). Trimming took 1 base from V and 5 from J, leaving 17 bases between them. The germline gives CDR1 KGHSH, CDR2 LQKENI. CDR3 length: 16 amino acids. In DNA, the CDR3 is TGTGCCAGCTCACCACACCCCCCAGGGGCTGGAACTGAAGCTTTCTTT. Its protein is CASSPHPPGAGTEAFF.

This chain links TRBV6-5 with TRBJ2-1, with 7 positions matching TRBD1. This CDR3 is 14 amino acids long. CDR1 and CDR2 (germline): MNHEY, SVGAGI. The V segment lost 5 bases and the J segment 3 bases; nucleotides outside the gene matches: 4. The CDR3 region has the DNA TGTGCCAGCAGTAGACAGGGTCACTACAATGAGCAGTTCTTC. Its protein is CASSRQGHYNEQFF.

This clone was observed a few times. This chain joins TRBV4-3 and TRBJ1-4, with a tentative D call TRBD1 (6 bases). Germline V CDR1 and CDR2: LGHNA, YSLEER. CDR3 length equals 16 residues. Trimming took off 1 base at V and 4 bases at J, with 13 bases between the two ends. The CDR3 loop is CASSQAGQFLNEKLFF. The CDR3, as DNA: TGCGCCAGCAGCCAAGCCGGACAGTTTCTTAATGAAAAACTGTTTTTT.

The chain carries TRBV30 and TRBJ1-5; D unclear. Trimming shortened V by 2 bases and J by 0 bases, and 8 bases separated the two germline ends. Germline CDR1 GTSNPN, CDR2 SVGIG (reference sequence). This CDR3 has 14 amino acids. CDR3 nucleotide sequence: TGTGCCTGGAGTCAAGACTATAGCAATCAGCCCCAGCATTTT. Its protein is CAWSQDYSNQPQHF.

By its share, this clone is medium-sized. The V and J genes are TRBV4-1 and TRBJ2-6, with D maybe TRBD1 (5 bases). Germline CDR1 reads MGHRA; CDR2 reads YSYEKL. V was cut by 0 bases and J by 2 bases, with 8 bases left in between. This CDR3 has 16 residues. CDR3 coding DNA: TGCGCCAGCAGCCAAGATCCAGGGACTGGGGCCAACGTCCTGACTTTC. Protein product: CASSQDPGTGANVLTF.

This clone was found once. This sequence joins TRBV9 and TRBJ1-3, with a possible D match to TRBD1 (6 bases). The better agreement between TRBJ2-2 and the DNA end casts doubt on the J call. This CDR3 contains 13 residues. CDR1 and CDR2 from the germline V gene are SGDLS and YYNGEE. DNA of the CDR3: TGTGCCAGCAGGGGACAGAACACCGGGGAGCTGTTTTTT. Protein product: CASRGQNTGELFF.

A word on this clone: Sequence at one end of the junction differs from germline and may be a read error. The chain couples TRBV7-2 to TRBJ2-7, with 9 bases fitting TRBD1. CDR3 length: 14 amino acids. Germline values: CDR1 SGHTA, CDR2 FQGNSA. This CDR3 reads CASSSGQGSGIGNF. The CDR3, as DNA: TGTGCCAGCAGCTCAGGACAGGGGAGCGGAATAGGAAACTTC.

This clone was seen only a few times. The gene calls are TRBV28 and TRBJ1-4, with D possibly matching TRBD1 (6 bases). CDR1 MDHEN and CDR2 SYDVKM come from the germline V gene. CDR3 length: 16 amino acids. The ends were cut back, 6 bases at V and 9 bases at J, with 23 bases in the middle. In DNA form, the CDR3 reads TGTGCCAGCAGCTCTTTTTTGGTCCCCCAGGGGAAAAAACTGTTTTTT. Translated: CASSSFLVPQGKKLFF. Full variable domain (remainder filled in from reference TRBV28 and TRBJ1-4): DVKVTQSSRYLVKRTGEKVFLECVQDMDHENMFWYRQDPGLGLRLIYFSYDVKMKEKGDIPEGYSVSREKKERFSLILESASTNQTSMYLCASSSFLVPQGKKLFFGSGTQLSVL.

The gene calls are TRBV30 and TRBJ2-5, with 10 bases that match TRBD1. The DNA end lines up better with TRBJ2-7; the J call may be wrong. CDR1 is GTSNPN, CDR2 SVGIG, per germline (reference sequence). The CDR3 spans 13 residues. CDR3 loop: CAWGRDRGHEQYF. The DNA of the CDR3 is TGTGCCTGGGGCCGCGACAGGGGGCACGAGCAGTACTTC.

Here the CDR3 reads CASSTQYERSNEQFF. As DNA, the CDR3 is TGTGCCAGCAGCACCCAGTATGAGCGGAGCAATGAGCAGTTCTTC. The rearrangement links TRBV9 to TRBJ2-1; perhaps TRBD2 as D (5 bases). The length of the CDR3 is 15 residues. The V gene's germline CDR1 is SGDLS and CDR2 YYNGEE. Trimming cost V 4 bases and J 6 bases, with 17 bases left between them.

This chain uses TRBV2 with TRBJ1-5; D might be TRBD1 (6 bases). The V and J ends lost 4 bases and 3 bases respectively, with 10 bases between them. The germline V gene has CDR1 SNHLY and CDR2 FYNNEI. The CDR3 spans 14 residues. The CDR3 DNA follows: TGTGCCAGCAGTGCACAGGGTCTCAATCAGCCCCAGCATTTT. It specifies CASSAQGLNQPQHF.

CDR3 in DNA: TGTGCCAGCACCCCGGGACAGGGGTGGGCCGAGCAGTACTTC. This encodes CASTPGQGWAEQYF. This chain uses TRBV5-4 with TRBJ2-7; 10 bases align to TRBD1. The germline V gene encodes CDR1 SGHNT and CDR2 YYREEE (reference sequence). Trimming cost V 6 bases and J 6 bases; bases outside gene matches: 9. The CDR3 covers 14 residues. Complete variable domain (other parts from reference TRBV5-4 and TRBJ2-7): ETGVTQSPTHLIKTRGQQVTLRCSSQSGHNTVSWYQQALGQGPQFIFQYYREEENGRGNFPPRFSGLQFPNYSSELNVNALELDDSALYLCASTPGQGWAEQYFGPGTRLTVT.

The V call is TRBV21-1, the J call TRBJ1-6; the tabulated D call, TRBD1, remains unverified against the DNA. TRBV21-1 is shown as a pseudogene. The CDR3 runs 17 residues. CDR3 loop: CASTYVDWGRSNSPLHF. The CDR3 nucleotides read TGTGCCAGCACCTACGTTGATTGGGGGCGATCTAATTCACCCCTCCACTTT.

The V and J genes are TRBV19 and TRBJ2-3; 10 bases line up with TRBD2. CDR1 LNHDA and CDR2 SQIVND come from the germline V gene (reference sequence). The V segment lost 6 bases and the J segment 2 bases; nucleotides outside the gene matches: 5. The CDR3 has 15 amino acids. CDR3 loop: CASRRLAGFTDTQYF. DNA of the CDR3: TGTGCCAGTAGACGACTAGCGGGTTTCACAGATACGCAGTATTTT.